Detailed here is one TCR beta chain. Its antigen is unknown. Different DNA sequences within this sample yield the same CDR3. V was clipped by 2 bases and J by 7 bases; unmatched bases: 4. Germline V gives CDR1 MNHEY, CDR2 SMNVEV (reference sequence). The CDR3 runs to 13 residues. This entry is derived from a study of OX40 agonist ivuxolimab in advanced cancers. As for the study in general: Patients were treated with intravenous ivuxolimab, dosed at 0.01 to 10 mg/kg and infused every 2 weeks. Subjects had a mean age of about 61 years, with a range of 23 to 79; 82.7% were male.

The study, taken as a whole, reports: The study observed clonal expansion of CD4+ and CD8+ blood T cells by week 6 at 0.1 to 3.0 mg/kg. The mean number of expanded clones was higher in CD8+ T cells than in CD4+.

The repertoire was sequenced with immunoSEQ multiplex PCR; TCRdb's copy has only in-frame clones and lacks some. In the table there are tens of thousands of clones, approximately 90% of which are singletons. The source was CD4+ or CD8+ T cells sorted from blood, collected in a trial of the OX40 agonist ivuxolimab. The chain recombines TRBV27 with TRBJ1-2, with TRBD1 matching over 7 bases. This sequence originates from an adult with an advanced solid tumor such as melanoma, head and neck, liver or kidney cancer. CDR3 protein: CASSLDRAAGYTF. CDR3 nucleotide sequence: TGTGCCAGCAGTTTAGACAGGGCGGCTGGCTACACCTTC.